The rows below give T cell receptor beta chains drawn from one sample of a study of radiation and T cells in renal cell carcinoma. This table comes from immunoSEQ multiplex PCR, and its TCRdb copy is limited to in-frame clones, with some not included. Among tens of thousands of clones listed, 80% to 90% were seen once. The sample consisted of blood, taken from a patient whose treatment included radiotherapy and nephrectomy. Every receptor here comes from a woman between 50 and 59 years old with renal cell carcinoma. The CDR3 runs from the conserved cysteine through the conserved F or W. A D gene is named only where the DNA matches it firmly. The size entry is marked missing in some rows and otherwise reads once, few, many or a size class.

D	V	J	size	DNA	CDR3
TRBD2	TRBV2	TRBJ2-7	.	TGTGCCAGCAGTGAAGCGCGGCTAGCGGGAACCTACGAGCAGTACTTC	CASSEARLAGTYEQYF
.	TRBV5-1	TRBJ1-2	many	TGCGCCAGCAGCTTGGGAGTACAGGGAGGGTCTGGCTACACCTTC	CASSLGVQGGSGYTF
.	TRBV15	TRBJ2-7	.	TGTGCCACCAGCAGGGGACAGGGCGGGGGGATTTCCTACGAGCAGTACTTC	CATSRGQGGGISYEQYF
.	TRBV4-3	TRBJ1-2	.	TGCGCCAGCGCGGAGCGGGGGGCTGGCTATGGCTACACCTTC	CASAERGAGYGYTF
.	TRBV11-2	TRBJ2-5	.	TGTGCCAGCAGCTTAGTGGAGACCCAGTACTTC	CASSLVETQYF
.	TRBV7-6	TRBJ2-5	.	TGTGCCAGCAGCTTTAAGTTCCAAGAGACCCAGTACTTC	CASSFKFQETQYF
TRBD2	TRBV19	TRBJ2-5	.	TGTGCCAGTAGTATTGGACTAGCGGGAGGGCAAGAGACCCAGTACTTC	CASSIGLAGGQETQYF
.	TRBV29-1	TRBJ2-1	.	TGCAGCGTACCCGGCGGGTACAATGAGCAGTTCTTC	CSVPGGYNEQFF
TRBD2	TRBV5-4	TRBJ2-7	.	TGTGCCAGCAGCTTAGGGGCTAGCGGGGCACATTACTTC	CASSLGASGAHYF
.	TRBV7-6	TRBJ2-1	.	TGTGCCAGCAGCTCGTTTGGCAATGAGCAGTTCTTC	CASSSFGNEQFF
TRBD2	TRBV18	TRBJ2-7	.	TGTGCCAGCTCACCTGGACTAGCGGGGTACGAGCAGTACTTC	CASSPGLAGYEQYF